This passage covers 12 T cell receptor beta chains from one sample sequenced in a study of control samples from healthy donors and cancer patients. Only in-frame clones appear in the TCRdb table, and some are missing; sequencing was by immunoSEQ multiplex PCR. The sample records tens of thousands of clones, around 89% being singletons. The sample consisted of blood. The receptors derive from a woman in her seventies in good health.

The chain is built from TRBV18 and TRBJ2-5; no firm D call. V shed 3 bases and J shed 1 base, with 12 bases lying between them. The CDR3 loop spans 15 amino acids. The germline V gene encodes CDR1 KGHSH and CDR2 LQKENI. The CDR3 DNA is TGTGCCAGCTCACCGACGACTGCTAGCCAAGAGACCCAGTACTTC. Translating gives CASSPTTASQETQYF.

The chain combines TRBV9 with TRBJ1-6, with a possible D match to TRBD1 (5 bases). The CDR3 spans 15 residues. With 4 bases removed from V and 9 bases from J, the gap between germline ends came to 17 bases. The germline gives CDR1 SGDLS, CDR2 YYNGEE. The CDR3 DNA reads TGTGCCAGCAGCCCACTGGGGGGGATAGGTTCACCCCTCCACTTT. This sequence encodes CASSPLGGIGSPLHF.

The gene calls are TRBV3-1 (or the pseudogene TRBV3-2) and TRBJ1-6; tentatively, D is TRBD1 (5 bases). This CDR3 is 16 amino acids long. From germline, CDR1 is LGHDT and CDR2 YNNKEL (reference sequence). The V gene lost 1 base and the J gene lost 11 bases, with 18 bases spanning the gap. This CDR3 is CASSQVEQTRGAPLHF. The CDR3 nucleotides read TGTGCCAGCAGCCAAGTCGAGCAGACGAGGGGTGCACCCCTCCACTTT.

CDR3 sequence: CASSYARPSSGNTIYF. The DNA of the CDR3 is TGTGCCAGCAGTTACGCACGACCGAGCTCTGGAAACACCATATATTTT. This chain connects TRBV6-5 to TRBJ1-3; D remains unclear. This CDR3 comprises 16 residues. V was pared by 2 bases and J by 0 bases, with 11 bases between. CDR1 is MNHEY and CDR2 is SVGAGI in the germline V gene.

The rearrangement joins TRBV29-1 to TRBJ2-3; D not certain. This CDR3 has 13 amino acids. Trimming pared 1 base from V and 5 bases from J, leaving 10 bases between. Germline CDR1 and CDR2: SQVTM and ANQGSEA. The CDR3 DNA reads as TGCAGCGTTGAAGTTGTATTTGGAGATACGCAGTATTTT. Its translation: CSVEVVFGDTQYF.

The chain joins TRBV3-1 (or the pseudogene TRBV3-2) to TRBJ1-1; no reliable D call. V lost 4 bases and J lost 1, with 7 bases in between. The CDR3 totals 13 residues. Germline CDR1 reads LGHDT; CDR2 reads YNNKEL (reference sequence). The CDR3 DNA reads as TGTGCCAGCAGCCCATGGGGGAACACTGAAGCTTTCTTT. Protein: CASSPWGNTEAFF.

Within the sample, this clone is medium-sized. V usage is TRBV29-1 and J usage is TRBJ2-7, with TRBD1 as a possible D gene (6 bases). Germline assignment: CDR1 SQVTM and CDR2 ANQGSEA. The ends were cut back, 4 bases at V and 4 bases at J, with 14 bases in the middle. The CDR3 is made up of 13 amino acids. CDR3 nucleotide sequence: TGCAGCGTTGTGCAGGGGCCGAGATACGAGCAGTACTTC. Protein product: CSVVQGPRYEQYF.

CDR3 DNA: TGCAGTGCTCGCAGGGTCTACGAGCAGTACTTC. It is translated as CSARRVYEQYF. The chain has TRBV20-1 and TRBJ2-7, with D perhaps matching TRBD1 (5 bases). This CDR3 comprises 11 residues. Germline CDR1 reads DFQATT; CDR2 reads SNEGSKA (reference sequence). V dropped 5 bases and J dropped 3 bases, with 8 bases sitting between them.

The V call is TRBV10-2, the J call TRBJ1-6; no definite D call. CDR3 length: 13 residues. Germline V gene lookup returns CDR1 WSHSY and CDR2 SAAADI. Trimming stripped 4 bases from V and 7 bases from J, with 8 bases between. The CDR3 loop is CASSGQSNSPLHF. The CDR3 DNA reads TGCGCCAGCAGTGGTCAGAGCAATTCACCCCTCCACTTT.

This clone has just one count. The rearrangement links TRBV19 to TRBJ1-2, with TRBD1 matching 8 bases. This CDR3 region has 15 residues. Germline-derived CDR1 and CDR2 are LNHDA and SQIVND (reference sequence). Losses at the gene ends were 7 bases for V and 1 base for J; bases not matched to a gene: 8. CDR3: CASNRAGGGNYGYTF. Written as DNA, the CDR3 is TGTGCCAGTAACAGAGCAGGGGGCGGTAACTATGGCTACACCTTC.

This chain links TRBV29-1 with TRBJ2-7, with TRBD1 matching 8 bases. The CDR3 contains 12 residues. CDR1 is SQVTM and CDR2 is ANQGSEA in the germline V gene. After removal of 4 bases from V and 5 bases from J, the junction contained 4 bases not matched to a gene. The CDR3 sequence is CSVGQGNHEQYF. The CDR3 bases are TGCAGCGTTGGACAGGGGAACCACGAGCAGTACTTC.

The V and J genes are TRBV7-8 and TRBJ1-5; D gene unclear. The CDR3 is 12 residues long. Germline V gene data show CDR1 as SGHVS and CDR2 as FQNEAQ. Trimming shortened V by 4 bases and J by 7 bases, and 8 bases separated the two germline ends. The CDR3 region is CASSSLKQPQHF. The CDR3 region has the DNA TGTGCCAGCAGCTCCCTAAAACAGCCCCAGCATTTT.